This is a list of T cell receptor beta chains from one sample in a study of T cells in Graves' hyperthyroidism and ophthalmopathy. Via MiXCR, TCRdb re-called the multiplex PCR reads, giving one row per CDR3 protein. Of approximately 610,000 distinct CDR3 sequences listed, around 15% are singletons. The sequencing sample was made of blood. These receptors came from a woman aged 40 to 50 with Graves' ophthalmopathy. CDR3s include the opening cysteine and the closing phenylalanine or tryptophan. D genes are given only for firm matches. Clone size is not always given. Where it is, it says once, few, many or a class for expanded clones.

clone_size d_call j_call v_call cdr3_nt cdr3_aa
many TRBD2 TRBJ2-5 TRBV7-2 TGTGCCAGCAGCTTTACTAGCGGACAAGAGACCCAGTACTTC CASSFTSGQETQYF
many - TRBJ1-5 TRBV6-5 TGTGCCAGCAGTTACTCGGGGGCCAATCAGCCCCAGCATTTT CASSYSGANQPQHF
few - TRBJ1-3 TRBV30 TGTGCCTGGAGTGTACGAGGGACTAACGCTGGAAACACCATATATTTT CAWSVRGTNAGNTIYF
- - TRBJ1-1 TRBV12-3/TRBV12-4 TGTGCCAGCACCGTGGGGGGCCTGAACACTGAAGCTTTCTTT CASTVGGLNTEAFF
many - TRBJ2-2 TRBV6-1 TGTGCCAGCAGTGAAGCGCTTGGGATCACCGGGGAGCTGTTTTTT CASSEALGITGELFF
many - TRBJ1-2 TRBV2 TGTGCCAGCAGTGGTCCGACCCCCTATGGCTACACCTTC CASSGPTPYGYTF
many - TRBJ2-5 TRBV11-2 TGTGCCAGCAGCTTAGTATTCGGGGTGGAGACCCAGTACTTC CASSLVFGVETQYF
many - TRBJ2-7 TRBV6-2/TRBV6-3 TGTGCCAGCATGTCCTATACCTACGAGCAGTACTTC CASMSYTYEQYF
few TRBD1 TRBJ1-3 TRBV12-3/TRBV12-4 TGTGCCAGCAGTTCGGGACAGGGCGACACCATATATTTT CASSSGQGDTIYF
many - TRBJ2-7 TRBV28 TGTGCCAGCAGTTCCTTTAGCGTCTACGAGCAGTACTTC CASSSFSVYEQYF
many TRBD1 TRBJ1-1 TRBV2 TGTGCCAGCAGAGGACAGGGGGTGTTAGACACTGAAGCTTTCTTT CASRGQGVLDTEAFF
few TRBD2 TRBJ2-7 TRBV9 TGTGCCAGCAGCGTAGAGGCTAGCGGGAGGGCCGTCGACGAGCAGTACTTC CASSVEASGRAVDEQYF
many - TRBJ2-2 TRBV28 TGTGCCAGCAGTTTTCCTTATAGATCCGGGGAGCTGTTTTTT CASSFPYRSGELFF
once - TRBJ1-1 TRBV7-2 TGTGCCAGCAGTTTATTTGAAGAGCCTGGCACTGAAGCTTTCTTT CASSLFEEPGTEAFF
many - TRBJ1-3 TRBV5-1 TGCGCCAGCAGCTTGGCTACGGAAGCGGGCTCTGGAAACACCATATATTTT CASSLATEAGSGNTIYF
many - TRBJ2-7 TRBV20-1 TGCAGTGCTAGATACCCAGCGGCTGGCGGCTACGAGCAGTACTTC CSARYPAAGGYEQYF
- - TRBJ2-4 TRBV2 TGTGCCAGCAGCCAAGAATCTGGGGGGGCCAACAAAAACATTCAGTACTTC CASSQESGGANKNIQYF
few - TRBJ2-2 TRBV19 TGTGCCAGTAAGGTCCCAGGCCCCGGGGAGCTGTTTTTT CASKVPGPGELFF
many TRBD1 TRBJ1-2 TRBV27 TGTGCCAGCAGTTTATCGACAGGGGCCAACTATGGCTACACCTTC CASSLSTGANYGYTF
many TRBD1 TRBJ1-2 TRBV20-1 TGCAGTGCTAGGGGACTGACAGGGGGCGATGGCTACACCTTC CSARGLTGGDGYTF
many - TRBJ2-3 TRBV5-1 TGCGCCAGCAGCTTGGCCTTATCCGATACGCAGTATTTT CASSLALSDTQYF
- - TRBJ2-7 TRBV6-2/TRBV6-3 TGTGCCAGCAGCGTGGGCGACTCCTACGAGCAGTACTTC CASSVGDSYEQYF
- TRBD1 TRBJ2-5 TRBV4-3 TGCGCCAGCAGCCAGTCACAGGGGGCTCGGGAGACCCAGTACTTC CASSQSQGARETQYF
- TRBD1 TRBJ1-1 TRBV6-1 TGTGCCAGCAGTGAAAGAAGGGACAGGGGGCGAACTGAAGCTTTCTTT CASSERRDRGRTEAFF
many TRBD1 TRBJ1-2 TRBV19 TGTGCCAGTAGTTACGAAGGGACAGCTTTTTCTGGCTACACCTTC CASSYEGTAFSGYTF